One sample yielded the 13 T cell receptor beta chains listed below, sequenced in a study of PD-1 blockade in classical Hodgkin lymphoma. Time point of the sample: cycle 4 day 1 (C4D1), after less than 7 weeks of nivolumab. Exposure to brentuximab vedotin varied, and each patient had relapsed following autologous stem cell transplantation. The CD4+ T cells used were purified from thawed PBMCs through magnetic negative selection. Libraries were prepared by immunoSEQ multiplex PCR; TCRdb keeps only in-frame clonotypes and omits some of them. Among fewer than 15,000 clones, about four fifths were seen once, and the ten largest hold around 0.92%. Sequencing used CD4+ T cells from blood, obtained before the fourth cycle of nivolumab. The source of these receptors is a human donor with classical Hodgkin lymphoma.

The CDR3 nucleotides read TGTGCCAGCAGTGATAGCGGGGAATCACCCCTCCACTTT. It yields the protein CASSDSGESPLHF. The chain couples TRBV2 to TRBJ1-6; no clear D gene. Germline V gene lookup returns CDR1 SNHLY and CDR2 FYNNEI. V was trimmed by 3 bases and J by 10 bases, leaving 10 bases between them. The CDR3 runs 13 residues. The variable domain in full, completed from reference TRBV2 and TRBJ1-6, reads EPEVTQTPSHQVTQMGQEVILRCVPISNHLYFYWYRQILGQKVEFLVSFYNNEISEKSEIFDDQFSVERPDGSNFTLKIRSTKLEDSAMYFCASSDSGESPLHFGNGTRLTVT.

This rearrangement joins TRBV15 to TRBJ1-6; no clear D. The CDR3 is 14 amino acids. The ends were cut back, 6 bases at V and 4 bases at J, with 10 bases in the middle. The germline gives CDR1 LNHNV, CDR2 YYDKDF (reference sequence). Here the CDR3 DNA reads TGTGCCACCAGGGGCCTGCTTTATAATTCACCCCTCCACTTT. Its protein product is CATRGLLYNSPLHF.

The DNA of the CDR3 is TGTGCCAGCAGCTTATTGCCCGGGCCTATGAACACTGAAGCTTTCTTT. Its protein product is CASSLLPGPMNTEAFF. The chain is built from TRBV7-2 and TRBJ1-1; D is ambiguous. This CDR3 contains 16 residues. The V and J ends lost 2 bases and 0 bases respectively, with 13 bases between them. In germline, CDR1 is SGHTA, CDR2 FQGNSA.

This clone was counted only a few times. For the CDR3, the DNA is TGTGCCAGCAGCTTGGGGGCACTTTACACCGGGGAGCTGTTTTTT. Its translation is CASSLGALYTGELFF. The V gene is TRBV7-3, the J gene TRBJ2-2, with D perhaps matching TRBD1 (6 bases). V lost 3 bases and J lost 3, with 11 bases in between. The germline gives CDR1 SGHTA, CDR2 FQGTGA. The CDR3 has 15 residues.

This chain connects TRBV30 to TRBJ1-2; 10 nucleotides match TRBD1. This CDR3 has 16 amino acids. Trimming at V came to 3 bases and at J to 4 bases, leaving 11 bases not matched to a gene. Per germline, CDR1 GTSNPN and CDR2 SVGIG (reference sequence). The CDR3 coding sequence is TGTGCCTGGAGCGCCGGACCGACAGGGGGCGCCTATGGCTACACCTTC. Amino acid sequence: CAWSAGPTGGAYGYTF. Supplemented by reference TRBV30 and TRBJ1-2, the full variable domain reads SQTIHQWPATLVQPVGSPLSLECTVEGTSNPNLYWYRQAAGRGLQLLFYSVGIGQISSEVPQNLSASRPQDRQFILSSKKLLLSDSGFYLCAWSAGPTGGAYGYTFGSGTRLTVV.

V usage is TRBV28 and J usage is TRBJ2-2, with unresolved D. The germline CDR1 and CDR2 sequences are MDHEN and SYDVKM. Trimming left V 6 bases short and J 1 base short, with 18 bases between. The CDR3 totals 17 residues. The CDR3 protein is CASSFRNLRKNTGELFF. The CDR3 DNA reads TGTGCCAGCAGCTTTCGAAACCTCAGGAAGAACACCGGGGAGCTGTTTTTT.

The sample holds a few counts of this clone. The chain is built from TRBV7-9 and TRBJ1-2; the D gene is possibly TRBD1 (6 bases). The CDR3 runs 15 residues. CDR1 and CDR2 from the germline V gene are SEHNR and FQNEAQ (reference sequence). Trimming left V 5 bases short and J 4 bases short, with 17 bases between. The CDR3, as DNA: TGTGCCAGCAGCCGGGGGACAAATCGAATCTATGGCTACACCTTC. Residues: CASSRGTNRIYGYTF.

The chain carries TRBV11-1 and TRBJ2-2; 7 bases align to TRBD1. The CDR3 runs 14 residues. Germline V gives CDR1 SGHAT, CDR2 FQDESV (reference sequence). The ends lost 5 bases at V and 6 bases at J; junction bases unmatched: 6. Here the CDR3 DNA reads TGTGCCAGCAGCCGACAGGGAGTATCCGGGGAGCTGTTTTTT. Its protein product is CASSRQGVSGELFF.

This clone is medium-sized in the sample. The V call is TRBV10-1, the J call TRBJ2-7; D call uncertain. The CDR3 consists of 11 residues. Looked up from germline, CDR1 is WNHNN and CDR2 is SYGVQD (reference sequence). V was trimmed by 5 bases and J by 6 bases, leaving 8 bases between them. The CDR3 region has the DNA TGCGCCAGCAGTCCATTAATCGAGCAGTACTTC. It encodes CASSPLIEQYF.

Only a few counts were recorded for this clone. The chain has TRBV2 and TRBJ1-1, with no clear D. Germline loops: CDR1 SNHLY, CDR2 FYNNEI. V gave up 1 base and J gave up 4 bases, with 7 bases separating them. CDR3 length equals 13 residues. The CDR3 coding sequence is TGTGCCAGCAGTGAAGAGGTGGTCACTGAAGCTTTCTTT. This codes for CASSEEVVTEAFF.

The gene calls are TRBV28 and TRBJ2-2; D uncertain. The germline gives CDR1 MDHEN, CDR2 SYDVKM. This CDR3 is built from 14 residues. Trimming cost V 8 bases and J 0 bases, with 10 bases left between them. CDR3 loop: CASLSGPNTGELFF. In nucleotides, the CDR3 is TGTGCCAGCTTATCCGGGCCGAACACCGGGGAGCTGTTTTTT.

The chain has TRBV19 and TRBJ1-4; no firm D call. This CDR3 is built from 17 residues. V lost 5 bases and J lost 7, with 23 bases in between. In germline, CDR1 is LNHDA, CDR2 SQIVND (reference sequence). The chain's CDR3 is CASSPGDKRWRTEKLFF. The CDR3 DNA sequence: TGTGCCAGTAGTCCCGGCGATAAGAGGTGGCGGACTGAAAAACTGTTTTTT.

This chain's CDR3 is CASSSLRLTSGASYEQYF. In DNA form, the CDR3 reads TGTGCCAGCAGCTCCCTCCGGCTGACTAGCGGGGCTTCCTACGAGCAGTACTTC. This rearrangement joins TRBV7-8 to TRBJ2-7; 11 bases align to TRBD2. This CDR3 is 18 amino acids long. V trimming: 4 bases; J trimming: 1 base; junction bases outside the gene matches: 12. Germline V lookup: CDR1 SGHVS, CDR2 FQNEAQ.